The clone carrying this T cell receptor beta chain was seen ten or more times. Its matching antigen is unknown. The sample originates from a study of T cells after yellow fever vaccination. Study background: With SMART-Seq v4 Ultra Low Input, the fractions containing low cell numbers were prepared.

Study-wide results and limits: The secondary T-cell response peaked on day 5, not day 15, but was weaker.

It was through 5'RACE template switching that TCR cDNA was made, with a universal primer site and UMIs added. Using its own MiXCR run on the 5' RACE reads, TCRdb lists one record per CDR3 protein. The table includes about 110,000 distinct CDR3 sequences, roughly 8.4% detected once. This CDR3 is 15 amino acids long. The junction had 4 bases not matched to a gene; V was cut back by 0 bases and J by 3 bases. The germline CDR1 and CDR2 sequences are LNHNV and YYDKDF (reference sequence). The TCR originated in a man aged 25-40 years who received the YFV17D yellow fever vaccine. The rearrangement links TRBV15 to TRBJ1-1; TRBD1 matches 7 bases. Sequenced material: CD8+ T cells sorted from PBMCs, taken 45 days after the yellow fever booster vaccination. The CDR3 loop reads CATSRDTGVDTEAFF. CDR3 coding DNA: TGTGCCACCAGCAGAGATACAGGGGTTGACACTGAAGCTTTCTTT.